The rows below give T cell receptor beta chains drawn from one sample of a study of OX40 agonist ivuxolimab in advanced cancers. Clones were read by immunoSEQ multiplex PCR, and TCRdb kept only the in-frame ones, dropping some. The sample contains under 6,500 clones, roughly 80% of which appear only once. Here the sequenced sample was CD4+ or CD8+ T cells sorted from blood, taken in a trial of the OX40 agonist ivuxolimab. The receptors originated from an adult with an advanced solid tumor such as melanoma, head and neck, liver or kidney cancer. The conserved cysteine and the conserved F or W are not part of the CDR3 here.

V | CDR3
TRBV7-8 | ASSPPGAYNEQF
TRBV18 | ASSPGGYEQY
TRBV27 | ASISNTEAF
TRBV9 | ASSAGRKGTYEQY
TRBV2 | ASSEIRQGSYEQY
TRBV6-1 | ASSEDPRGPYSNQPQH
TRBV7-8 | ASSWGLAGDNEQF
TRBV2 | AGREEGPYEQY
TRBV9 | ASSPGTSSQETQY
TRBV10-2 | ASSERDWGNTIY
TRBV4-1 | ASSPPGLSTNEKLF
TRBV2 | ASRPDRGFSYEQY
TRBV7-8 | ASSLGQGSREKLF
TRBV11-2 | ASSFSGGAADTQY
TRBV12-5 | ASGLGLGEQF
TRBV29-1 | SVEDHRGAAKNIQY
TRBV5-1 | ASSLWDLNYEQY
TRBV5-5 | ASSTDRKLF
TRBV28 | ASSLEGGSSSRLAGGRETQY
TRBV27 | ASSHRSYNEQF